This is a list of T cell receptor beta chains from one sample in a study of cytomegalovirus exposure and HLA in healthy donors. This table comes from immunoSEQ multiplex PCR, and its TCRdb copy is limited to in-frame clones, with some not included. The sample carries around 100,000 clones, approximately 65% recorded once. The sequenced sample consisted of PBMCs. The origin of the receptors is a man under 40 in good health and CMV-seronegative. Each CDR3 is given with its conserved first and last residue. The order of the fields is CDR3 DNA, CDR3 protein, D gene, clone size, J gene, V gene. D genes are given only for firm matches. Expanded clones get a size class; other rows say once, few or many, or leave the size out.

TGTGCCAGCAGCTTCGTTTTCGGGGAGTCCTACGAGCAGTACTTC	CASSFVFGESYEQYF	NA	NA	TRBJ2-7	TRBV7-2
TGTGCCAGCAGTGAAGCTGGGACAGGGGGCACTGAAGCTTTCTTT	CASSEAGTGGTEAFF	TRBD1	NA	TRBJ1-1	TRBV6-1
TGTGCCAGCAGCGCGAATCCGGGGGACGAAAAACTGTTTTTT	CASSANPGDEKLFF	NA	NA	TRBJ1-4	TRBV7-9
TGTGCCAGCAGTTTAGATGTGGGGCCCACAGATACGCAGTATTTT	CASSLDVGPTDTQYF	NA	NA	TRBJ2-3	TRBV28
TGTGCCAGTAGTACGCCGTCAGGGGGTGGAAACACCATATATTTT	CASSTPSGGGNTIYF	TRBD1	NA	TRBJ1-3	TRBV19
TGCGCCAGCAGCCCGAGGATGGGCAGGGGCACAGATACGCAGTATTTT	CASSPRMGRGTDTQYF	NA	once	TRBJ2-3	TRBV5-1
TGTGCCTGGAATGGCGGTTACACAGATACGCAGTATTTT	CAWNGGYTDTQYF	NA	NA	TRBJ2-3	TRBV30
TGCGCCAGCAGCCCAAGGGGCAGCGCTAACTATGGCTACACCTTC	CASSPRGSANYGYTF	NA	NA	TRBJ1-2	TRBV4-3
TGTGCCAGCACTTACACCGCTACTTCGGATGAAAAACTGTTTTTT	CASTYTATSDEKLFF	NA	NA	TRBJ1-4	TRBV6-5
TGTGCCAGCAGCCAAGGGGGGACAGACAGTTTATGGTATGGCTACACCTTC	CASSQGGTDSLWYGYTF	TRBD1	NA	TRBJ1-2	TRBV4-2
TGTGCCAGCAGCAGGGGACAGGTGGAATTACTAAACACCGGGGAGCTGTTTTTT	CASSRGQVELLNTGELFF	TRBD1	NA	TRBJ2-2	TRBV5-4
TGCGCCAGCAGTTCCGAGGGAGATACGCAGTATTTT	CASSSEGDTQYF	NA	NA	TRBJ2-3	TRBV5-1
TGTGCCAGCAGCCAGGGACAGATAATCCTCACAGATACGCAGTATTTT	CASSQGQIILTDTQYF	TRBD1	NA	TRBJ2-3	TRBV7-9
TGCAGCGTTACCCCGCGTTTAGCTGGGGAAAAACTGTTTTTT	CSVTPRLAGEKLFF	NA	NA	TRBJ1-4	TRBV29-1
TGTGCCAGCAGTTACTGGGAGGACAAGCTTAACTATGGCTACACCTTC	CASSYWEDKLNYGYTF	NA	NA	TRBJ1-2	TRBV6-6
TGTGCCAGCAGCCTAACGGCAGGGGCCTATGGCTACACCTTC	CASSLTAGAYGYTF	NA	NA	TRBJ1-2	TRBV27
TGCGCCAGCAGCCCAGGGGACACCGGAAACACCATATATTTT	CASSPGDTGNTIYF	NA	NA	TRBJ1-3	TRBV5-1
TGCAGCGTTCGCCCCGGACCGACAGGGGTCTATGGCTACACCTTC	CSVRPGPTGVYGYTF	TRBD1	NA	TRBJ1-2	TRBV29-1
TGTGCCAGCAGCTTGGCTAGGGCAGGGGGACGCTATGGCTACACCTTC	CASSLARAGGRYGYTF	TRBD1	once	TRBJ1-2	TRBV5-6
TGCGCCAGCAGCCAAGAGACAGGGGGCGTCTATGGCTACACCTTC	CASSQETGGVYGYTF	TRBD1	NA	TRBJ1-2	TRBV4-1
TGTGCCTGGAGTGTACAGGGGGCGGGAGAGCAGTACTTC	CAWSVQGAGEQYF	TRBD1	NA	TRBJ2-7	TRBV30
TGTGCCAGCAGTCCAAGCTCCGGGACTATATCCTACGAGCAGTACTTC	CASSPSSGTISYEQYF	TRBD2	NA	TRBJ2-7	TRBV27
TGTGCCAGCTCCCGGGACAGGGTGAACACTGAAGCTTTCTTT	CASSRDRVNTEAFF	TRBD1	NA	TRBJ1-1	TRBV5-8
TGCGCCAGCAGCTTGCAAGAGGGGGCGGCCGCTTTCTTT	CASSLQEGAAAFF	TRBD1	NA	TRBJ1-1	TRBV5-1
TGCGCCAGCAGCCGATTGACAGGTTTTGGCGAGCAGTACTTC	CASSRLTGFGEQYF	NA	NA	TRBJ2-7	TRBV4-1
TGTGCCAGCAGCTTAGAGCGGGGGCGCGAGCAGTACTTC	CASSLERGREQYF	NA	few	TRBJ2-7	TRBV11-2
TGCGCCAGCAGCCAGACTAGCGGGACTTACACAGATACGCAGTATTTT	CASSQTSGTYTDTQYF	TRBD2	NA	TRBJ2-3	TRBV4-3
TGTGCCAGCAGAATTGAGGGAACTGAAGCTTTCTTT	CASRIEGTEAFF	NA	once	TRBJ1-1	TRBV2
TGTGCCAGCTCACGGACAGGGGATGAAAAACTGTTTTTT	CASSRTGDEKLFF	TRBD1	NA	TRBJ1-4	TRBV18
TGTGCCTGGAGTCTTCGCTCCCCGGGACTAGCGAATGCAGATACGCAGTATTTT	CAWSLRSPGLANADTQYF	TRBD2	NA	TRBJ2-3	TRBV30
TGTGCCAGCAGGGACAGGGGGAGCAGCACAGATACGCAGTATTTT	CASRDRGSSTDTQYF	TRBD1	NA	TRBJ2-3	TRBV27
TGTGCCAGCAGTACCAGTGGGCCGGGACTAGCGGCTTCCTCCTACAATGAGCAGTTCTTC	CASSTSGPGLAASSYNEQFF	TRBD2	few	TRBJ2-1	TRBV28
TGTGCCTGGAGACAGGGCGGACTTTTGATAAGCTCCTACGAGCAGTACTTC	CAWRQGGLLISSYEQYF	NA	NA	TRBJ2-7	TRBV30
TGTGCCAGCAGCTGGGAGACAGGGAACAACTATGGCTACACCTTC	CASSWETGNNYGYTF	TRBD1	NA	TRBJ1-2	TRBV7-2
TGTGCCTGGAGTGGAGGGGACAGGGGGCGATTCGCAGATACGCAGTATTTT	CAWSGGDRGRFADTQYF	TRBD1	NA	TRBJ2-3	TRBV30
TGTGCCAGCAGCCATTCTAGCGGGGGGGCCCATGAGACCCAGTACTTC	CASSHSSGGAHETQYF	TRBD2	NA	TRBJ2-5	TRBV4-2
TGTGCCAGCAATCTCGGGGAGGAATACGAGCAGTACTTC	CASNLGEEYEQYF	NA	NA	TRBJ2-7	TRBV9
TGTGCCAGCTCACCGGGACAGGGAGGGGCCGATAAAGCTTTCTTT	CASSPGQGGADKAFF	TRBD1	NA	TRBJ1-1	TRBV18
TGTGCCAGCAGCTTGCCAGGGTCTGGCTACACCTTC	CASSLPGSGYTF	NA	once	TRBJ1-2	TRBV5-4
TGTGCCAGCAGCTTAAATTATGCAACTAATGAAAAACTGTTTTTT	CASSLNYATNEKLFF	NA	NA	TRBJ1-4	TRBV7-2
TGTGCCAGCAGTGAAGCAGGGTCCGAGCAGTACTTC	CASSEAGSEQYF	NA	NA	TRBJ2-7	TRBV25-1
TGTGCCAGCAGTTACCCAGGCTCCTACGAGCAGTACTTC	CASSYPGSYEQYF	NA	NA	TRBJ2-7	TRBV6-6
TGTGCCAGTAGTCCGGGGATAGACAGGGTACGAGAAAAACTGTTTTTT	CASSPGIDRVREKLFF	TRBD1	few	TRBJ1-4	TRBV19
TGTGCCTGGAGTGTACGGGAGGGGGGGGTGAGCTCCTACAATGAGCAGTTCTTC	CAWSVREGGVSSYNEQFF	TRBD2	NA	TRBJ2-1	TRBV30
TGTGCCAGCAGCTCAAGACTAGCGGGGGGGCCGGATACGCAGTATTTT	CASSSRLAGGPDTQYF	TRBD2	NA	TRBJ2-3	TRBV7-2